The entry below gives a single T cell receptor (beta chain) sequence along with its context. This entry is derived from a study of shared T cell receptors in the human thymus. Libraries were prepared by immunoSEQ multiplex PCR; TCRdb keeps only in-frame clonotypes and omits some of them. The table has hundreds of thousands of clones, 95% seen once. The germline V and J ends were trimmed by 2 bases and 6 bases, with 16 bases remaining between them. The CDR3 spans 15 residues. Germline V lookup: CDR1 SGHAT, CDR2 FQNNGV. This receptor was identified in a human donor. The material sequenced was thymocytes. This chain joins TRBV11-2 and TRBJ1-2; no clear D gene. CDR3 in DNA: TGTGCCAGCAGCTTATTAGAACCGGACGGTAATGGCTACACCTTC. This gives the protein CASSLLEPDGNGYTF.